Following are 23 T cell receptor beta chains from one sample sequenced in a study of blood T cell repertoires in COVID-19. Some clones are missing from TCRdb's copy, which holds only in-frame ones; the method was immunoSEQ multiplex PCR. The table has around 300,000 clones, about 88% seen once. What was sequenced was PBMCs or T cells enriched from blood (not recorded which). All receptors derive from a woman between 45 and 65 years old who had recovered from COVID-19.

V gene TRBV5-1 combines with J gene TRBJ1-2; D is undetermined. Germline-derived CDR1 and CDR2 are SGHRS and YFSETQ. CDR3 length: 14 residues. The V and J ends lost 0 bases and 0 bases respectively, with 6 bases between them. Here the CDR3 reads CASSLDSSNYGYTF. The CDR3 region has the DNA TGCGCCAGCAGCTTGGACAGCTCTAACTATGGCTACACCTTC.

The chain combines TRBV7-9 with TRBJ2-2; a possible D gene is TRBD2 (5 bases). CDR3 length equals 15 residues. With 1 base removed from V and 1 base from J, the gap between germline ends came to 7 bases. The germline gives CDR1 SEHNR, CDR2 FQNEAQ (reference sequence). As DNA, the CDR3 is TGTGCCAGCAGCTTAGGAGGACTGAACACCGGGGAGCTGTTTTTT. As protein: CASSLGGLNTGELFF.

The rearrangement joins TRBV19 to TRBJ1-2; tentative D call: TRBD1 (5 bases). The germline V gene encodes CDR1 LNHDA and CDR2 SQIVND (reference sequence). The CDR3 is made up of 13 amino acids. V was pared by 3 bases and J by 5 bases, with 10 bases between. The CDR3 is CASSMRQGYGYTF. The DNA of the CDR3 is TGTGCCAGTAGTATGAGGCAGGGTTATGGCTACACCTTC.

The rearrangement uses TRBV6-5 and TRBJ1-2, with TRBD1 as a possible D gene (5 bases). Germline CDR1 MNHEY, CDR2 SVGAGI. V was shortened by 5 bases and J by 10 bases, with 14 bases between the two germline ends. CDR3 length: 12 residues. The CDR3 DNA follows: TGTGCCAGCAGTCCATCGGGGGGAGACTACACCTTC. Protein: CASSPSGGDYTF.

V is TRBV7-8 and J is TRBJ2-5; tentative D call: TRBD1 (7 bases). The V gene's germline CDR1 is SGHVS and CDR2 FQNEAQ. V lost 2 bases, J lost 5 bases, and 15 bases lay in between. This CDR3 spans 15 amino acids. CDR3 amino acids: CASSLYQGEVETQYF. The CDR3 DNA reads TGTGCCAGCAGCTTATACCAGGGGGAGGTCGAGACCCAGTACTTC.

The chain is built from TRBV19 and TRBJ1-5, with 9 bases fitting TRBD1. Trimming took 4 bases from V and 4 from J; bases not matched to a gene: 5. The CDR3 spans 15 residues. In germline, CDR1 is LNHDA, CDR2 SQIVND (reference sequence). This CDR3 reads CASSSLTGGNQPQHF. CDR3 DNA: TGTGCCAGTAGTAGCCTGACAGGGGGAAATCAGCCCCAGCATTTT.

This clone appeared a single time. The chain carries TRBV7-2 and TRBJ2-5; 9 positions agree with TRBD2. The CDR3 sequence is 14 residues long. Losses at the gene ends were 3 bases for V and 5 bases for J; bases not matched to a gene: 4. The germline V gene encodes CDR1 SGHTA and CDR2 FQGNSA. Here the CDR3 reads CASSFWTSEETQYF. The CDR3 region has the DNA TGTGCCAGCAGCTTTTGGACTAGCGAGGAGACCCAGTACTTC.

This chain links TRBV12-3 or TRBV12-4 with TRBJ1-1; TRBD1 agrees at 7 bases. J gave up 10 bases and V 6 bases, and 8 bases lay outside the gene matches. The CDR3 sequence is 12 residues long. CDR3 region: CASRTGRGRAFF. Written as DNA, the CDR3 is TGTGCCAGCAGGACTGGTAGGGGGCGAGCTTTCTTT.

The CDR3 DNA follows: TGTGCCAGCAGCTTACTGACTTTACACAATGAGCAGTTCTTC. Translating it yields CASSLLTLHNEQFF. The chain employs TRBV11-2 and TRBJ2-1, with D unresolved. V dropped 2 bases and J dropped 5 bases, with 10 bases sitting between them. Per germline, CDR1 SGHAT and CDR2 FQNNGV. The length of the CDR3 is 14 residues.

This chain connects TRBV5-1 to TRBJ2-1; 11 bases match TRBD2. CDR1 and CDR2 from the germline V gene are SGHRS and YFSETQ. The CDR3 contains 16 residues. Trimming removed 4 bases from V and 1 base from J; junction bases left unmatched: 4. The chain's CDR3 is CASSALAGVSYNEQFF. CDR3 coding DNA: TGCGCCAGCAGCGCACTAGCGGGAGTATCCTACAATGAGCAGTTCTTC.

The chain employs TRBV19 and TRBJ2-7; 7 bases agree with TRBD1. Germline loops: CDR1 LNHDA, CDR2 SQIVND (reference sequence). V dropped 4 bases and J dropped 3; count of bases not matched to a gene: 9. The CDR3 loop spans 15 amino acids. The CDR3 coding sequence is TGTGCCAGTAGTACAGGGGACAGAAGTATCTACGAGCAGTACTTC. Its translation is CASSTGDRSIYEQYF.

The J gene is TRBJ2-1, the V gene TRBV7-2; D unclear. With 5 bases removed from V and 7 bases from J, the gap between germline ends came to 21 bases. This CDR3 contains 16 residues. Germline V CDR1 and CDR2: SGHTA, FQGNSA. The CDR3, as DNA: TGTGCCAGCAGCCCGACACCGCACCGCATCGATAATGAGCAGTTCTTC. This sequence encodes CASSPTPHRIDNEQFF.

This clone was seen only once. The genes are TRBV28 and TRBJ1-1, with a tentative D call TRBD1 (6 bases). Trimming cost V 5 bases and J 11 bases, with 15 bases left between them. From germline, CDR1 is MDHEN and CDR2 SYDVKM. The CDR3 has 12 residues. CDR3 nucleotide sequence: TGTGCCAGCAGTCTTCAGGGGTTAAGGGCTTTCTTT. It encodes CASSLQGLRAFF.

The chain employs TRBV7-3 and TRBJ2-1; 10 nucleotides align to TRBD2. Germline CDR1 reads SGHTA; CDR2 reads FQGTGA. The CDR3 runs 18 residues. V gave up 5 bases and J gave up 3 bases; unmatched junction bases: 13. The CDR3 spells CASSTRSASGSIYNEQFF. CDR3 nucleotide sequence: TGTGCCAGCAGCACACGGAGTGCTAGCGGGAGTATCTACAATGAGCAGTTCTTC.

The chain employs TRBV24-1 and TRBJ1-5; D ambiguous. Trimming stripped 4 bases from V and 11 bases from J, with 14 bases between. The CDR3 has 13 residues. Per the germline V gene, CDR1 is KGHDR and CDR2 is SFDVKD. CDR3 protein: CATSDAQLSAQHF. CDR3 nucleotides: TGTGCCACCAGTGACGCACAGCTATCAGCCCAGCATTTT.

V gene TRBV5-4 combines with J gene TRBJ2-5, with TRBD2 identical over 11 bases. The CDR3 covers 14 residues. With 3 bases clipped from V and 5 bases from J, the junction kept 3 bases outside the gene matches. The germline CDR1 and CDR2 sequences are SGHNT and YYREEE (reference sequence). CDR3 residues: CASSSTSGSETQYF. The CDR3 region has the DNA TGTGCCAGCAGCTCAACTAGCGGGAGCGAGACCCAGTACTTC.

The CDR3 loop is CATFWRYEQYF. In DNA, the CDR3 is TGTGCCACCTTTTGGAGGTACGAGCAGTACTTC. The rearrangement uses TRBV2 and TRBJ2-7, with D tentatively TRBD2 (5 bases). There are 11 residues in the CDR3. V shed 10 bases and J shed 4 bases, with 11 bases lying between them. The germline V gene encodes CDR1 SNHLY and CDR2 FYNNEI. The complete variable domain, with remaining parts taken from reference TRBV2 and TRBJ2-7, reads EPEVTQTPSHQVTQMGQEVILRCVPISNHLYFYWYRQILGQKVEFLVSFYNNEISEKSEIFDDQFSVERPDGSNFTLKIRSTKLEDSAMYFCATFWRYEQYFGPGTRLTVT.

This rearrangement joins TRBV5-1 to TRBJ1-2, with 11 nucleotides matching TRBD1. Germline trimming cut 3 bases from V and 3 bases from J; bases unmatched to any gene: 1. This CDR3 comprises 14 residues. Germline CDR1 reads SGHRS; CDR2 reads YFSETQ. In nucleotides, the CDR3 is TGCGCCAGCAGCTGGGACAGGGGGGACTATGGCTACACCTTC. Translated: CASSWDRGDYGYTF.

V is TRBV20-1 and J is TRBJ1-2, with no clear D. V was cut by 8 bases and J by 3 bases, with 10 bases left in between. The CDR3 runs to 11 residues. Germline values: CDR1 DFQATT, CDR2 SNEGSKA (reference sequence). The CDR3 is CSPAQDYGYTF. CDR3 nucleotide sequence: TGCAGTCCAGCCCAGGACTATGGCTACACCTTC.

V is TRBV19 and J is TRBJ1-2, with D hard to call. The germline V and J ends were trimmed by 3 bases and 2 bases, with 7 bases remaining between them. The germline CDR1 and CDR2 sequences are LNHDA and SQIVND (reference sequence). The CDR3 loop spans 13 amino acids. The CDR3 is CASSITPNYGYTF. CDR3 nucleotides: TGTGCCAGTAGTATCACACCGAACTATGGCTACACCTTC.

The J gene is TRBJ2-7, the V gene TRBV4-2, with D possibly being TRBD2 (5 bases). Germline CDR1 is LGHNA and CDR2 is YNFKEQ. This CDR3 has 18 residues. Trimming took off 1 base at V and 4 bases at J, with 23 bases between the two ends. CDR3 bases: TGTGCCAGCAGCCAAGCGCAGGCAAGGCCGGGATTAAAATACGAGCAGTACTTC. Translating it yields CASSQAQARPGLKYEQYF.

The gene calls are TRBV30 and TRBJ2-1; 11 bases align to TRBD2. Germline V gene data show CDR1 as GTSNPN and CDR2 as SVGIG (reference sequence). This CDR3 is 14 amino acids long. Trimming removed 3 bases from V and 6 bases from J; junction bases left unmatched: 4. The CDR3 reads CAWRGSGRGNEQFF. The CDR3 DNA is TGTGCCTGGAGAGGTAGCGGGAGGGGCAATGAGCAGTTCTTC.

This clone has only one observation. The chain links TRBV7-2 to TRBJ2-1; D call uncertain. V was cut by 1 base and J by 0 bases, with 4 bases left in between. Germline loops: CDR1 SGHTA, CDR2 FQGNSA. There are 14 residues in the CDR3. The chain's CDR3 is CASSLGSSYNEQFF. CDR3 coding DNA: TGTGCCAGCAGCTTAGGTAGCTCCTACAATGAGCAGTTCTTC.